Each of the 13 T cell receptor beta chains below was sequenced from the same sample in a study of T cell responses to AZD1222 COVID-19 vaccine. Sequenced by immunoSEQ multiplex PCR; TCRdb stores in-frame clones only, minus some. The sample lists approximately 120,000 clones, roughly 86% occurring once. The sample here was peripheral blood, taken 28 days after the second AZD1222 dose. All receptors derive from an adult who received the AZD1222 COVID-19 vaccine.

The chain joins TRBV7-6 to TRBJ2-7; 13 bases match TRBD2. J gave up 6 bases and V 3 bases, and 14 bases lay outside the gene matches. Germline V CDR1 and CDR2: SGHVS, FNYEAQ. The CDR3 totals 18 residues. The CDR3 bases are TGTGCCAGCAGCTTTCGAGAGACTAGCGGGGGGTATTTTGGCGAGCAGTACTTC. It codes for CASSFRETSGGYFGEQYF.

The V and J genes are TRBV2 and TRBJ1-2; the D gene is possibly TRBD1 (5 bases). This CDR3 contains 15 residues. From germline, CDR1 is SNHLY and CDR2 FYNNEI. V was trimmed by 5 bases and J by 4 bases, leaving 17 bases between them. CDR3 in amino acids: CASSPQTVGLYGYTF. DNA for the CDR3: TGTGCCAGCAGTCCACAGACAGTCGGACTCTATGGCTACACCTTC.

This chain connects TRBV6-2 or TRBV6-3 to TRBJ2-7, with D unclear. This CDR3 comprises 15 residues. Germline V gives CDR1 MNHEY, CDR2 SVGEGT. Trimming cost V 0 bases and J 5 bases, with 14 bases left between them. This CDR3 is CASSYSTGLRHEQYF. For the CDR3, the DNA is TGTGCCAGCAGTTACTCGACCGGGTTAAGGCACGAGCAGTACTTC.

Many counts were recorded for this clone. The gene calls are TRBV28 and TRBJ2-5; no clear D gene. Germline V gene sequence: CDR1 MDHEN, CDR2 SYDVKM. This CDR3 is 14 amino acids long. V was cut by 3 bases and J by 7 bases, with 15 bases left in between. In DNA, the CDR3 is TGTGCCAGCAGTTTCTATTCCCCTGCAGGGACCCAGTACTTC. Amino acid sequence: CASSFYSPAGTQYF.

V and J are TRBV19 and TRBJ1-5; 7 bases map to TRBD1. Per the germline V gene, CDR1 is LNHDA and CDR2 is SQIVND (reference sequence). The CDR3 has 17 amino acids. With V trimmed by 8 bases and J by 6 bases, 19 bases remained unmatched. CDR3 amino acids: CASQGGGQSLGGQPQHF. The CDR3 region has the DNA TGTGCCAGTCAGGGAGGGGGACAGAGCCTTGGCGGTCAGCCCCAGCATTTT.

V and J are TRBV7-2 and TRBJ2-2; 7 nucleotides line up with TRBD2. Germline loops: CDR1 SGHTA, CDR2 FQGNSA. The CDR3 length is 18 residues. The junction had 9 bases not matched to a gene; V was cut back by 2 bases and J by 0 bases. CDR3 loop: CASSLRSAAGSNTGELFF. The DNA for the CDR3 is TGTGCCAGCAGCTTAAGATCCGCAGCGGGATCGAACACCGGGGAGCTGTTTTTT.

This sequence joins TRBV5-4 and TRBJ1-4; 9 bases agree with TRBD1. The germline gives CDR1 SGHNT, CDR2 YYREEE (reference sequence). Unmatched junction bases numbered 6, after V lost 4 bases and J lost 8 bases. This CDR3 comprises 14 residues. DNA for the CDR3: TGTGCCAGCAGCCTACAGGGGGCGGAGGAAAAACTGTTTTTT. This sequence encodes CASSLQGAEEKLFF.

The chain uses TRBV3-1 (or the pseudogene TRBV3-2) and TRBJ1-2; TRBD1 is a possible D gene (5 bases). The CDR3 runs 14 residues. Germline V gene sequence: CDR1 LGHDT, CDR2 YNNKEL (reference sequence). V lost 1 base and J lost 3, with 9 bases in between. The CDR3 spells CASSQGFRDYGYTF. CDR3 coding DNA: TGTGCCAGCAGCCAAGGTTTCAGGGACTATGGCTACACCTTC.

This chain uses TRBV29-1 with TRBJ2-7; TRBD1 agrees at 8 bases. From germline, CDR1 is SQVTM and CDR2 ANQGSEA. This CDR3 region has 15 residues. V gave up 6 bases and J gave up 0 bases; unmatched junction bases: 10. The CDR3 nucleotides read TGCAGCGTACCGGGACAGGAGGGGAGCTCCTACGAGCAGTACTTC. Translation gives CSVPGQEGSSYEQYF.

The chain recombines TRBV5-4 with TRBJ2-3; D possibly corresponds to TRBD1 (6 bases). Germline assignment: CDR1 SGHNT and CDR2 YYREEE (reference sequence). The CDR3 covers 17 residues. The V and J ends lost 0 bases and 0 bases respectively, with 14 bases between them. CDR3 in DNA: TGTGCCAGCAGCTTGGCCCAGGGGTCCCCTAGCACAGATACGCAGTATTTT. Its protein is CASSLAQGSPSTDTQYF.

There are a few counts of this clone. V is TRBV3-1 (or the pseudogene TRBV3-2) and J is TRBJ1-1, with D possibly being TRBD1 (5 bases). Germline V gene sequence: CDR1 LGHDT, CDR2 YNNKEL (reference sequence). CDR3 length: 13 residues. The V end lost 3 bases, the J end lost 9 bases, and 14 bases lay between the germline ends. DNA for the CDR3: TGTGCCAGCAGCCACTTGGGGACTAGGCAAGCTTTCTTT. Translated: CASSHLGTRQAFF.

This chain joins TRBV30 and TRBJ1-6; TRBD1 matches at 11 bases. This CDR3 comprises 14 residues. Germline V gives CDR1 GTSNPN, CDR2 SVGIG (reference sequence). The junction had 5 bases not matched to a gene; V was cut back by 3 bases and J by 10 bases. The DNA of the CDR3 is TGTGCCTGGAGGGGGACAGGGGGGCTCTCACCCCTCCACTTT. Translated, it gives CAWRGTGGLSPLHF.

The V gene is TRBV7-3, the J gene TRBJ1-3; D not resolved. The CDR3 consists of 14 residues. V gave up 3 bases and J gave up 0 bases, with 6 bases separating them. Looked up from germline, CDR1 is SGHTA and CDR2 is FQGTGA. CDR3 nucleotides: TGTGCCAGCAGCTTGGGTCACTCTGGAAACACCATATATTTT. Amino acids: CASSLGHSGNTIYF.